The 26 T cell receptor beta chains in this list originate from one sample, sequenced in a study of blood T cells in healthy people across ages. Through a sample-barcoded 5' primer and a J-beta primer mix, a second PCR was run for roughly 7 to 12 cycles. TCRdb analysed the 5' RACE reads with MiXCR anew, one entry per CDR3 protein. This sample has around 1.5 million distinct CDR3 sequences, with approximately 42% found just once. Sequencing input: blood. These receptors were taken from a woman between 18 and 30 years old in good health.

The chain uses TRBV4-1 and TRBJ2-3, with TRBD2 identical over 10 bases. In germline, CDR1 is MGHRA, CDR2 YSYEKL. CDR3 length: 17 residues. The V segment lost 3 bases and the J segment 4 bases; nucleotides outside the gene matches: 10. The CDR3 reads CASSQKAGLAAADTQYF. The CDR3 region has the DNA TGCGCCAGCAGCCAGAAAGCCGGACTAGCGGCGGCAGATACGCAGTATTTT.

The chain uses TRBV5-1 and TRBJ2-3; D call uncertain. The germline CDR1 and CDR2 sequences are SGHRS and YFSETQ. V gave up 2 bases and J gave up 4 bases, with 17 bases separating them. This CDR3 has 16 residues. This CDR3 is CASSFGSPMPPDTQYF. DNA for the CDR3: TGCGCCAGCAGCTTTGGATCCCCAATGCCCCCAGATACGCAGTATTTT. Full variable domain (remainder filled in from reference TRBV5-1 and TRBJ2-3): KAGVTQTPRYLIKTRGQQVTLSCSPISGHRSVSWYQQTPGQGLQFLFEYFSETQRNKGNFPGRFSGRQFSNSRSEMNVSTLELGDSALYLCASSFGSPMPPDTQYFGPGTRLTVL.

The rearrangement links TRBV7-9 to TRBJ2-7, with 7 bases aligning to TRBD2. CDR1 and CDR2 from the germline V gene are SEHNR and FQNEAQ (reference sequence). This CDR3 has 18 residues. The junction had 20 bases not matched to a gene; V was cut back by 5 bases and J by 4 bases. CDR3: CASSPAFGWGGPGYEQYF. The CDR3 DNA sequence: TGTGCCAGCAGCCCTGCCTTCGGTTGGGGAGGGCCCGGGTACGAGCAGTACTTC. The whole variable domain, filled in from reference TRBV7-9 and TRBJ2-7, reads DTGVSQNPRHKITKRGQNVTFRCDPISEHNRLYWYRQTLGQGPEFLTYFQNEAQLEKSRLLSDRFSAERPKGSFSTLEIQRTEQGDSAMYLCASSPAFGWGGPGYEQYFGPGTRLTVT.

The V and J genes are TRBV6-5 and TRBJ2-3, with TRBD2 identical over 11 bases. The germline gives CDR1 MNHEY, CDR2 SVGAGI. The junction had 8 bases not matched to a gene; V was cut back by 2 bases and J by 4 bases. CDR3 length: 17 amino acids. The CDR3 DNA is TGTGCCAGCAGTTACGGACTAACTAGCGGGGGCGCAGATACGCAGTATTTT. It encodes CASSYGLTSGGADTQYF.

The chain's CDR3 is CSAHKILLAGQFF. The CDR3 DNA follows: TGCAGTGCTCATAAAATTCTGCTAGCCGGGCAGTTCTTC. V is TRBV20-1 and J is TRBJ2-1; D possibly corresponds to TRBD2 (5 bases). Trimming shortened V by 5 bases and J by 12 bases, and 20 bases separated the two germline ends. From germline, CDR1 is DFQATT and CDR2 SNEGSKA (reference sequence). The CDR3 spans 13 residues.

The table lists this clonotype with a few counts. The chain links TRBV6-5 to TRBJ1-6; a possible D gene is TRBD1 (5 bases). V dropped 7 bases and J dropped 8 bases, with 18 bases sitting between them. Per germline, CDR1 MNHEY and CDR2 SVGAGI. The CDR3 has 15 residues. The CDR3 nucleotides read TGTGCCAGCACTACCGGGACGGGTCACTATTCACCCCTCCACTTT. The encoded protein is CASTTGTGHYSPLHF.

This clonotype was counted between two and nine times. This rearrangement joins TRBV29-1 to TRBJ1-2; D is possibly TRBD1 (6 bases). The germline V gene has CDR1 SQVTM and CDR2 ANQGSEA. This CDR3 comprises 14 residues. V was clipped by 6 bases and J by 6 bases, with 20 bases between them. In nucleotides, the CDR3 is TGCAGCGTCCTACACCGGGGTTGGGGGCATGGCTACACCTTC. It codes for CSVLHRGWGHGYTF.

The chain is built from TRBV7-2 and TRBJ2-7; D is unresolved. This CDR3 has 13 amino acids. CDR1 SGHTA and CDR2 FQGNSA come from the germline V gene. Trimming took 5 bases from V and 12 from J, leaving 20 bases between them. The CDR3 DNA sequence: TGTGCCAGCAGCCCCCCCGGGTCAGAGACCCTGTACTTC. This codes for CASSPPGSETLYF.

V usage is TRBV6-2 or TRBV6-3 and J usage is TRBJ1-5; D possibly corresponds to TRBD1 (5 bases). V was shortened by 0 bases and J by 9 bases, with 9 bases between the two germline ends. CDR3 size: 13 residues. The germline CDR1 and CDR2 sequences are MNHEY and SVGEGT. The CDR3 spells CASSYSRGPPQHF. In DNA form, the CDR3 reads TGTGCCAGCAGTTACTCGCGGGGCCCGCCCCAGCATTTT.

The chain recombines TRBV19 with TRBJ2-5; weak D call: TRBD1 (6 bases). Germline V lookup: CDR1 LNHDA, CDR2 SQIVND (reference sequence). The CDR3 extends over 15 amino acids. V was cut by 5 bases and J by 1 base, with 14 bases left in between. CDR3 nucleotide sequence: TGTGCCAGTAGTCCCGGACAGACGACCCAAGAGACCCAGTACTTC. This codes for CASSPGQTTQETQYF.

The rearrangement joins TRBV14 to TRBJ2-5, with TRBD1 matching over 7 bases. Trimming cost V 3 bases and J 11 bases; bases outside gene matches: 9. The CDR3 is made up of 13 amino acids. In germline, CDR1 is SGHDN, CDR2 FVKESK. DNA of the CDR3: TGTGCCAGCAGCCAGGGGGCCCCGGGACAGCAGTACTTC. This codes for CASSQGAPGQQYF.

This clonotype was observed a few times. The rearrangement joins TRBV6-5 to TRBJ2-5; D may be TRBD1 (5 bases). CDR3 length: 17 residues. The germline V and J ends were trimmed by 0 bases and 0 bases, with 14 bases remaining between them. CDR1 and CDR2 from the germline V gene are MNHEY and SVGAGI. The CDR3 sequence is CASSYSSRQDNQETQYF. The CDR3 nucleotides are TGTGCCAGCAGTTACTCGAGTCGTCAGGACAACCAAGAGACCCAGTACTTC.

This clonotype occurred many times. This chain uses TRBV29-1 with TRBJ2-7, with no clear D. The germline gives CDR1 SQVTM, CDR2 ANQGSEA. The CDR3 consists of 15 residues. Trimming took 4 bases from V and 4 from J, leaving 20 bases between them. The CDR3 region is CSVGYEARTGYEQYF. CDR3 sequence (DNA): TGCAGCGTTGGTTACGAGGCGAGGACCGGATACGAGCAGTACTTC.

V usage is TRBV11-1 and J usage is TRBJ2-5; 7 bases are a match to TRBD2. Gene TRBJ2-7 matches the end of the DNA better, so the J call may be wrong. This CDR3 is built from 16 residues. Germline lookup yields CDR1 SGHAT and CDR2 FQDESV (reference sequence). CDR3 DNA sequence: TGTGCCAGCAGCGCCCTTTCTAGCGGTCTTTCCTACGAGCAGTACTTC. This translates into CASSALSSGLSYEQYF.

The sample holds a few counts of this clonotype. This chain links TRBV27 with TRBJ2-3; TRBD2 matches 10 bases. Looked up from germline, CDR1 is MNHEY and CDR2 is SMNVEV (reference sequence). Trimming at V came to 5 bases and at J to 4 bases, leaving 9 bases not matched to a gene. The CDR3 loop spans 16 amino acids. The CDR3 nucleotides read TGTGCCAGCAGTCTACTAATAGCGGGGGGACCAGATACGCAGTATTTT. Translating it yields CASSLLIAGGPDTQYF.

The table lists this clonotype with many counts. The rearrangement joins TRBV20-1 to TRBJ2-1, with 10 bases aligning to TRBD2. From germline, CDR1 is DFQATT and CDR2 SNEGSKA (reference sequence). The J segment lost 4 bases and the V segment lost 6 bases, leaving 6 bases of the junction unmatched. This CDR3 spans 14 amino acids. The CDR3 region is CSAPTSGVYNEQFF. Written as DNA, the CDR3 is TGCAGTGCACCAACTAGCGGGGTATACAATGAGCAGTTCTTC.

The gene calls are TRBV6-5 and TRBJ1-2, with no clear D. The CDR3 contains 13 residues. Germline CDR1 and CDR2: MNHEY and SVGAGI. The V end lost 5 bases, the J end lost 4 bases, and 11 bases lay between the germline ends. The CDR3, as DNA: TGTGCCAGCAGTACGCGGACGGGCTATGGCTACACCTTC. This codes for CASSTRTGYGYTF.

Ten or more counts support this clonotype. This chain uses TRBV11-1 with TRBJ2-7, with 8 bases identical to TRBD1. The V gene's germline CDR1 is SGHAT and CDR2 FQDESV (reference sequence). CDR3 length: 15 residues. V gave up 1 base and J gave up 5 bases; unmatched junction bases: 7. The CDR3 protein is CASSLDWTGSHEQYF. In nucleotides, the CDR3 is TGTGCCAGCAGCTTAGACTGGACAGGGTCCCACGAGCAGTACTTC.

This clonotype occurred a few times. The chain carries TRBV11-2 and TRBJ1-1, with TRBD1 matching over 9 bases. The CDR3 runs 15 residues. Looked up from germline, CDR1 is SGHAT and CDR2 is FQNNGV. The junction had 8 bases not matched to a gene; V was cut back by 5 bases and J by 4 bases. This chain's CDR3 is CASSPRQGGGTEAFF. CDR3 DNA sequence: TGTGCCAGCAGCCCCCGACAGGGGGGAGGCACTGAAGCTTTCTTT.

This clonotype was found many times. This chain uses TRBV7-9 with TRBJ1-5; D remains unclear. CDR1 SEHNR and CDR2 FQNEAQ come from the germline V gene (reference sequence). Deletions cut 5 bases from V and 4 bases from J, with 6 bases between. CDR3 length equals 12 residues. The CDR3 reads CASSPENQPQHF. The CDR3 nucleotides are TGTGCCAGCAGCCCAGAGAATCAGCCCCAGCATTTT.

The sample holds a few counts of this clonotype. The chain couples TRBV25-1 to TRBJ2-7; D not resolved. The CDR3 runs to 11 residues. Trimming took off 6 bases at V and 7 bases at J, with 10 bases between the two ends. Germline assignment: CDR1 MGHDK and CDR2 SYGVNS. In nucleotides, the CDR3 is TGTGCCAGCAGGGCGGTAGGGGAGCAGTACTTC. Translation: CASRAVGEQYF.

This clonotype was recorded a few times. The chain carries TRBV5-1 and TRBJ2-5; TRBD1 or TRBD2 may be the D gene (5 bases each). The CDR3 is made up of 13 amino acids. Germline V lookup: CDR1 SGHRS, CDR2 YFSETQ. The V gene lost 3 bases and the J gene lost 2 bases, with 8 bases spanning the gap. CDR3 amino acids: CASSSEGQETQYF. CDR3 bases: TGCGCCAGCAGCTCCGAGGGGCAAGAGACCCAGTACTTC.

This clonotype was detected a few times. The chain is built from TRBV5-1 and TRBJ2-5; D may correspond to TRBD1 or TRBD2 (5 bases each). The J call may be wrong; the DNA end is better matched by TRBJ2-4. CDR3 length: 14 residues. Germline CDR1 SGHRS, CDR2 YFSETQ. The CDR3 loop reads CASSPPGAIDIQYF. CDR3 in DNA: TGCGCCAGCAGCCCCCCCGGGGCGATCGACATTCAGTACTTC.

The V and J genes are TRBV15 and TRBJ2-5; the D is unclear. The CDR3 contains 13 residues. V lost 0 bases and J lost 11, with 13 bases in between. Germline values: CDR1 LNHNV, CDR2 YYDKDF (reference sequence). CDR3 nucleotides: TGTGCCACCAGCAGAGATCGAGTTGGAAATCAGTACTTC. This codes for CATSRDRVGNQYF.

This clonotype was observed a few times. The chain carries TRBV20-1 and TRBJ1-4, with unresolved D. This CDR3 has 13 residues. CDR1 is DFQATT, CDR2 SNEGSKA, per germline (reference sequence). Trimming stripped 3 bases from V and 3 bases from J, with 8 bases between. The CDR3 loop is CSASNRANEKLFF. The CDR3 region has the DNA TGCAGTGCTAGTAATAGGGCTAATGAAAAACTGTTTTTT.

The chain is built from TRBV10-3 and TRBJ2-7, with TRBD2 identical over 7 bases. The V gene's germline CDR1 is ENHRY and CDR2 SYGVKD. J was trimmed by 3 bases and V by 2 bases; bases with no gene match: 10. The CDR3 is 16 residues long. The CDR3 loop is CAISEGVMKRGYEQYF. The CDR3 DNA sequence: TGTGCCATCAGTGAGGGGGTAATGAAGCGGGGCTACGAGCAGTACTTC.